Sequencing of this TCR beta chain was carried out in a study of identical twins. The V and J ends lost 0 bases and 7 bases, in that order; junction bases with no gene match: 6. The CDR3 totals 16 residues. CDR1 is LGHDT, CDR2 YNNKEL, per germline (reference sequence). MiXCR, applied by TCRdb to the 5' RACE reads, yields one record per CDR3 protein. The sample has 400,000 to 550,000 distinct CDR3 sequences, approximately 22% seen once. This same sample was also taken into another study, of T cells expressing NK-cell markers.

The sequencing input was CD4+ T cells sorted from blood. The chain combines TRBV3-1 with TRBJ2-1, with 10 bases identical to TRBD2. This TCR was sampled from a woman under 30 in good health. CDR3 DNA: TGTGCCAGCAGCCAAGACTCTAGCGGGAGAGGTAATGAGCAGTTCTTC. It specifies CASSQDSSGRGNEQFF.